This T cell receptor (beta chain) is from a study of blood T cell repertoires in COVID-19. All recovered Cohort 3 donors got two negative PCRs, got clearance, or saw symptom resolution. Assay used: immunoSEQ multiplex PCR; TCRdb lists only in-frame clones, some missing. The table has 250,000 to 300,000 clones, 75% to 95% seen once. This CDR3 is built from 15 residues. CDR1 and CDR2 from the germline V gene are LGHNA and YSLEER. J gave up 4 bases and V 2 bases, and 5 bases lay outside the gene matches. The chain joins TRBV4-3 to TRBJ2-4, with 7 positions matching TRBD2. This receptor was obtained from a woman aged 25-40 years who had recovered from COVID-19. Sequenced material: PBMCs or T cells enriched from blood (not recorded which). CDR3 sequence (DNA): TGCGCCAGCAGCCAAACGGCTAGCGGAAAAAACATTCAGTACTTC. It encodes CASSQTASGKNIQYF.